The clone carrying this T cell receptor beta chain was picked up many times. Antigen: not known. Trimming shortened V by 5 bases and J by 5 bases, and 12 bases separated the two germline ends. CDR1 and CDR2 from the germline V gene are SGHVS and FQNEAQ. This CDR3 has 13 amino acids. The data were taken from a study of regulatory T cells in long-lasting Graves disease. The study's findings and limits: Accuracy may have been reduced by the small sample size. Patients with persistent disease shared 2,900 or so public clonotypes, outpacing the roughly 1,000 shared by new patients.

Building of the TCR beta libraries involved iRepertoire HTBI primers and Arm-PCR of CDR3 regions. Each CDR3 protein is one row after TCRdb ran MiXCR on the multiplex PCR reads. The sample lists 200,000 to 250,000 distinct CDR3 sequences; about 19% were seen once. Documented time point: newly diagnosed GD, antithyroid drugs for less than 3 months. Extracted PBMC RNA gave rise to the TCR library. The receptor was isolated from a female donor with Graves disease. This sample comprised peripheral blood mononuclear cells (PBMCs), obtained at new diagnosis, from a patient treated with antithyroid drugs. The chain combines TRBV7-8 with TRBJ2-5, with D maybe TRBD2 (6 bases). CDR3 sequence reads: CASSTGLSETQYF. CDR3 DNA sequence: TGTGCCAGCAGCACAGGACTATCGGAGACCCAGTACTTC.